Presented here are 5 T cell receptor beta chains from one specimen sequenced in a study of blood T cell repertoires in COVID-19. TCRdb's table, derived via immunoSEQ multiplex PCR, lists solely in-frame clones and lacks some. The data show approximately 250,000 clones, less than 95% seen once. The source material was PBMCs or T cells enriched from blood (not recorded which). The source of these receptors is a man aged 40-50 years who had been exposed to COVID-19.

The J gene is TRBJ1-1, the V gene TRBV27, with TRBD1 identical over 11 bases. The germline gives CDR1 MNHEY, CDR2 SMNVEV (reference sequence). This CDR3 region has 17 residues. V lost 5 bases to trimming and J lost 3 bases; unmatched junction nucleotides: 11. The CDR3 DNA reads TGTGCCAGCAGTGCCCAGACAGGGACAGGGGGAGACACTGAAGCTTTCTTT. Amino acids: CASSAQTGTGGDTEAFF.

J is TRBJ1-1 and V is TRBV27; D is perhaps TRBD1 (5 bases). This CDR3 has 12 residues. Germline values: CDR1 MNHEY, CDR2 SMNVEV (reference sequence). The V and J ends lost 4 bases and 10 bases respectively, with 13 bases between them. The DNA for the CDR3 is TGTGCCAGCAGTTCCACAGGCTACCGAGCTTTCTTT. It yields the protein CASSSTGYRAFF.

V gene TRBV25-1 combines with J gene TRBJ1-2; D might be TRBD1 (6 bases). V lost 3 bases and J lost 0, with 14 bases in between. The germline gives CDR1 MGHDK, CDR2 SYGVNS. CDR3 length equals 16 residues. The CDR3 coding sequence is TGTGCCAGCAGTGATGTAGGCCAGGGGCCTAACTATGGCTACACCTTC. It encodes CASSDVGQGPNYGYTF.

The genes are TRBV19 and TRBJ1-2; D remains ambiguous. The germline V gene encodes CDR1 LNHDA and CDR2 SQIVND (reference sequence). Trimming took off 3 bases at V and 0 bases at J, with 14 bases between the two ends. This CDR3 has 16 residues. Here the CDR3 reads CASSIPSGRANYGYTF. Here the CDR3 DNA reads TGTGCCAGTAGTATCCCCAGCGGCCGGGCTAACTATGGCTACACCTTC.

J is TRBJ2-7 and V is TRBV7-3; D is possibly TRBD2 (6 bases). The CDR3 consists of 15 residues. Germline CDR1 and CDR2: SGHTA and FQGTGA. V lost 1 base to trimming and J lost 2 bases, with 12 bases between them. The CDR3 sequence: CASSLMSGEAYEQYF. The CDR3 DNA is TGTGCCAGCAGCTTAATGTCGGGAGAGGCCTACGAGCAGTACTTC.